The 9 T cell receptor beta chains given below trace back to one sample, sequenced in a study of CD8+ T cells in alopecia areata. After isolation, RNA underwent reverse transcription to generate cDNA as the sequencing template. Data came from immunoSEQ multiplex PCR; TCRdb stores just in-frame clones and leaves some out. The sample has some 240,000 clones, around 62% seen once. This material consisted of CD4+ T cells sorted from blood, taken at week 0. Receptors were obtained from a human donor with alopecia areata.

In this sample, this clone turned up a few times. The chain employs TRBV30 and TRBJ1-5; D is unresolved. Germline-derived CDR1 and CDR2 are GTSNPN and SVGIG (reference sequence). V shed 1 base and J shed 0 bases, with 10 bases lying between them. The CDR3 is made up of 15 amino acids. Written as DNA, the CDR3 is TGTGCCTGGAGTGCTGACTTTCCTAGCAATCAGCCCCAGCATTTT. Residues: CAWSADFPSNQPQHF. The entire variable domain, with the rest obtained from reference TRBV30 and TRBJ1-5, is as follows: SQTIHQWPATLVQPVGSPLSLECTVEGTSNPNLYWYRQAAGRGLQLLFYSVGIGQISSEVPQNLSASRPQDRQFILSSKKLLLSDSGFYLCAWSADFPSNQPQHFGDGTRLSIL.

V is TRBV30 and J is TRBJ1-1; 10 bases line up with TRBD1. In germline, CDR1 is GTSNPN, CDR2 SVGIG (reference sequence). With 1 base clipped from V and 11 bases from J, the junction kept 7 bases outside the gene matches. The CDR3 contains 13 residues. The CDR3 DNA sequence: TGTGCCTGGAGTGCGACAGGGGGCGCTTGGGCTTTCTTT. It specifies CAWSATGGAWAFF.

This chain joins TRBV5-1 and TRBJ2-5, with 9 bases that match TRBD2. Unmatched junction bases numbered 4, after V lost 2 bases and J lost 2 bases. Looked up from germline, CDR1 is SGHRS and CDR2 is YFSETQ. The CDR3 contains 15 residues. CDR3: CASSLRTSGQETQYF. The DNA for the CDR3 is TGCGCCAGCAGCTTACGAACTAGCGGGCAAGAGACCCAGTACTTC. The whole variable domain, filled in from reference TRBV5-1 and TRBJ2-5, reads KAGVTQTPRYLIKTRGQQVTLSCSPISGHRSVSWYQQTPGQGLQFLFEYFSETQRNKGNFPGRFSGRQFSNSRSEMNVSTLELGDSALYLCASSLRTSGQETQYFGPGTRLLVL.

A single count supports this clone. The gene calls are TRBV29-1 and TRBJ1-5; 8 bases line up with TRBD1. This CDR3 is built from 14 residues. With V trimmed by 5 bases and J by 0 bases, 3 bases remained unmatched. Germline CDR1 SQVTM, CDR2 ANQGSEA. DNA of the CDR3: TGCAGCGTTACACAGGGGGTTAGCAATCAGCCCCAGCATTTT. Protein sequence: CSVTQGVSNQPQHF.

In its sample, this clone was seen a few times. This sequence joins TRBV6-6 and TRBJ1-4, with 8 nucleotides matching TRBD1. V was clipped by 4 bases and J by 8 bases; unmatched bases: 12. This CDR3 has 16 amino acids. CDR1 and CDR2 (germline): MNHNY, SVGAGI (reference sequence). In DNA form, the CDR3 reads TGTGCCAGCAGTTCCCCCCGACAGGGGAGGGACGAAAAACTGTTTTTT. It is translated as CASSSPRQGRDEKLFF.

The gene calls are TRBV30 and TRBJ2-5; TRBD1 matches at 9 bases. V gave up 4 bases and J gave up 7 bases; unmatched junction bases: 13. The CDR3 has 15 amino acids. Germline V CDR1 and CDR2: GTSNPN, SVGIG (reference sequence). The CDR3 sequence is CAWKSMGQGGRTQYF. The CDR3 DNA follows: TGTGCCTGGAAGTCGATGGGACAGGGCGGTCGGACCCAGTACTTC.

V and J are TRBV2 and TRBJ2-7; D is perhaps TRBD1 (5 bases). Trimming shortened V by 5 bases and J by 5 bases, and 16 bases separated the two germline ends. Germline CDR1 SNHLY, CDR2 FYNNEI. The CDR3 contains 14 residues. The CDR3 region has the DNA TGTGCCAGCAGTCAGAGCCAGGGTGCCCACGAGCAGTACTTC. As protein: CASSQSQGAHEQYF.

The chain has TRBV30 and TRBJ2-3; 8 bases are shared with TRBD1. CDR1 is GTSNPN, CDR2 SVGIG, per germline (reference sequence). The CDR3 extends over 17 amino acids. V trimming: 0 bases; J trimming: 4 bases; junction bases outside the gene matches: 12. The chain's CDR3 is CAWSVLTGVAGADTQYF. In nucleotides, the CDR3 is TGTGCCTGGAGTGTACTGACAGGGGTGGCGGGTGCAGATACGCAGTATTTT.

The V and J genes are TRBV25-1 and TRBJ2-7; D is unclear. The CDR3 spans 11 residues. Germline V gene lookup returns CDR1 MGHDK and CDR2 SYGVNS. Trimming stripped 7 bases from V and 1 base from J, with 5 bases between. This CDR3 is CASKTSYEQYF. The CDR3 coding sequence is TGTGCCAGCAAAACGTCCTACGAGCAGTACTTC.